The following is a T cell receptor (beta chain) sequence with its context. The antigen remains undetermined. The sample originates from a study of OX40 agonist ivuxolimab in advanced cancers. Study-wide context: The patients' treatment was ivuxolimab, an agonistic anti-OX40 (CD134) antibody. Mean age 60 years, range about 20 to 79; approximately 80% male.

Trimming cost V 4 bases and J 7 bases; bases outside gene matches: 7. Germline V gives CDR1 SGHNT, CDR2 YYREEE (reference sequence). The CDR3 length is 15 residues. Whole-study results and caveats: Normalized T-cell clonal expansion was also low in a subset of nonresponders.

Clones were sequenced by immunoSEQ multiplex PCR, and TCRdb holds only the in-frame ones, with some missing. The sample yields 65,000 to 85,000 clones, around 85% seen once. This chain connects TRBV5-4 to TRBJ1-4; TRBD1 matches at 10 bases. Sequenced here: CD4+ or CD8+ T cells sorted from blood, sampled in a trial of the OX40 agonist ivuxolimab. The sequence was obtained from an adult with an advanced solid tumor such as melanoma, head and neck, liver or kidney cancer. This CDR3 is CASSGRQGAGEKLFF. The CDR3 DNA sequence: TGTGCCAGCAGCGGAAGACAGGGGGCCGGTGAAAAACTGTTTTTT. The variable domain in full, with the rest retrieved from reference TRBV5-4 and TRBJ1-4, is ETGVTQSPTHLIKTRGQQVTLRCSSQSGHNTVSWYQQALGQGPQFIFQYYREEENGRGNFPPRFSGLQFPNYSSELNVNALELDDSALYLCASSGRQGAGEKLFFGSGTQLSVL.